This T cell receptor (beta chain) was captured by sequencing in a study of blood T cells in healthy people across ages. Using a J-beta primer mix together with a sample-barcoded 5' primer, a second PCR was run for roughly 7 to 11 cycles. One entry per CDR3 protein, called by TCRdb with MiXCR from the 5' RACE reads. The table lists fewer than 2,000,000 distinct CDR3 sequences, about two fifths of them singletons. Findings of the study overall: Because donor CMV status was unknown, expanded clonotype changes were possibly confounded.

Of note for this clonotype: The antigen remains undetermined.

V gave up 4 bases and J gave up 7 bases, with 12 bases separating them. This CDR3 contains 13 residues. Germline V gene sequence: CDR1 SGHRS, CDR2 YFSETQ. Sequenced input: blood. The source of this sequence is a human donor in good health. The chain is built from TRBV5-1 and TRBJ2-1; D unresolved. In nucleotides, the CDR3 is TGCGCCAGCAGCCACGAGCTCCATAATGAGCAGTTCTTC. Translating gives CASSHELHNEQFF.